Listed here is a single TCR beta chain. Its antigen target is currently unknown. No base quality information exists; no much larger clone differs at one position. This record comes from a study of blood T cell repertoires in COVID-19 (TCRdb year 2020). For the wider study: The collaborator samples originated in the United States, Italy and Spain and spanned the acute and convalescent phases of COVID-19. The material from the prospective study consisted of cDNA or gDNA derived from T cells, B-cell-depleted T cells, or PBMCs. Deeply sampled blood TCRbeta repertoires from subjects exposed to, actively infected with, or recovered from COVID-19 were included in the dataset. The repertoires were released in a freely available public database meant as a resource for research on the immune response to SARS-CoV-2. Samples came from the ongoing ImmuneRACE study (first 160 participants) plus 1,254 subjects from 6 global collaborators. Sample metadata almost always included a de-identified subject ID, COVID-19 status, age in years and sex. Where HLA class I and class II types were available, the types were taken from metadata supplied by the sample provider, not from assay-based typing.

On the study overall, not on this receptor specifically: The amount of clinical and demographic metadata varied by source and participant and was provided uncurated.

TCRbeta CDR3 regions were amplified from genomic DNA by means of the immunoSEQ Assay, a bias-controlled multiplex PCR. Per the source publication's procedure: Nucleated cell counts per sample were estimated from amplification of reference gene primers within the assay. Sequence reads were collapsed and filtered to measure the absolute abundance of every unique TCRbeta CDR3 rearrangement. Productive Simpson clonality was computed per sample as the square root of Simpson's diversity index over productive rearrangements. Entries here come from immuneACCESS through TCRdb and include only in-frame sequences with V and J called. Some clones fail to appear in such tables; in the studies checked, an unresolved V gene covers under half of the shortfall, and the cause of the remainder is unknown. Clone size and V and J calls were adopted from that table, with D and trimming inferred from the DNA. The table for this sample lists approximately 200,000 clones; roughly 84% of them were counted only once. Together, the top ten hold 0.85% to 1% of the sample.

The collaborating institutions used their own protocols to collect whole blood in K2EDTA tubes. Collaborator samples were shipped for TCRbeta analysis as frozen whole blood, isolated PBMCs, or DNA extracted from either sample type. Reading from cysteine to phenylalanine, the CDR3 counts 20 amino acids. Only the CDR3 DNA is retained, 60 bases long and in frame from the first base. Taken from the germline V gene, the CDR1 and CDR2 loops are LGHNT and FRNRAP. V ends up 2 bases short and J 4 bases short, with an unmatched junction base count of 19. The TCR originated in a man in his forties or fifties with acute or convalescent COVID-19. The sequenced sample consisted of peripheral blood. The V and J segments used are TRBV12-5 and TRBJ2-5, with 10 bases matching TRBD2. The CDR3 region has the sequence CASGLPPRSSGGHSAETQYF. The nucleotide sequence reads TGTGCTAGTGGTTTGCCCCCTAGGTCTAGCGGGGGCCATTCAGCAGAGACCCAGTACTTC.